This passage covers 29 T cell receptor beta chains from one sample sequenced in a study of T cell changes during pregnancy in multiple sclerosis. The assay was immunoSEQ multiplex PCR, and TCRdb's table has in-frame clones only and misses some. The profile shows over 55,000 clones, 92% of them singletons. Sequenced material: peripheral blood, taken in the first trimester of pregnancy. The source is a female donor with multiple sclerosis, enrolled in a pregnancy study.

The V and J genes are TRBV4-2 and TRBJ2-3; the match to TRBD2 covers 13 bases. V was clipped by 0 bases and J by 4 bases; unmatched bases: 1. This CDR3 contains 16 residues. Germline assignment: CDR1 LGHNA and CDR2 YNFKEQ. The CDR3 is CASSQELAGGPDTQYF. CDR3 DNA: TGTGCCAGCAGCCAAGAACTAGCGGGAGGGCCAGATACGCAGTATTTT.

V is TRBV7-2 and J is TRBJ2-3; D unresolved. Germline CDR1 reads SGHTA; CDR2 reads FQGNSA. Trimming stripped 1 base from V and 4 bases from J, with 9 bases between. The CDR3 has 14 amino acids. The CDR3 DNA reads as TGTGCCAGCAGCTTAGATTTAAGCTCAGATACGCAGTATTTT. Protein sequence: CASSLDLSSDTQYF.

The chain joins TRBV19 to TRBJ2-3; possible D gene TRBD1, 5 bases. The CDR3 spans 14 residues. V dropped 5 bases and J dropped 2 bases, with 11 bases sitting between them. The V gene's germline CDR1 is LNHDA and CDR2 SQIVND (reference sequence). The CDR3 is CASSPLGATDTQYF. The CDR3 nucleotides read TGTGCCAGTAGTCCCTTAGGGGCCACAGATACGCAGTATTTT.

V usage is TRBV6-5 and J usage is TRBJ2-1; TRBD1 agrees at 7 bases. Germline loops: CDR1 MNHEY, CDR2 SVGAGI. The CDR3 sequence is 12 residues long. V was clipped by 5 bases and J by 9 bases; unmatched bases: 4. CDR3 residues: CASSRQGLEQFF. In DNA form, the CDR3 reads TGTGCCAGCAGTCGACAGGGCCTTGAGCAGTTCTTC.

V gene TRBV4-1 combines with J gene TRBJ2-7; 9 bases match TRBD2. The CDR3 is 15 residues long. CDR1 is MGHRA, CDR2 YSYEKL, per germline. J gave up 5 bases and V 1 base, and 6 bases lay outside the gene matches. This CDR3 reads CASSQAGREGDEQYF. The CDR3 DNA sequence: TGCGCCAGCAGCCAAGCAGGGCGGGAGGGTGACGAGCAGTACTTC.

The chain employs TRBV29-1 and TRBJ2-1, with 8 bases identical to TRBD1. The V gene end was trimmed by 4 bases and the J gene end by 5 bases; junction bases not matched to a gene: 4. Germline lookup yields CDR1 SQVTM and CDR2 ANQGSEA. This CDR3 is built from 13 residues. CDR3 sequence: CSVAGQGNNEQFF. The CDR3 nucleotides read TGCAGCGTTGCCGGACAGGGTAACAATGAGCAGTTCTTC.

The chain couples TRBV11-2 to TRBJ2-7; D unresolved. CDR3 length: 13 amino acids. Per the germline V gene, CDR1 is SGHAT and CDR2 is FQNNGV. The ends were cut back, 1 base at V and 4 bases at J, with 8 bases in the middle. CDR3 sequence: CASSLGERYEQYF. The CDR3 bases are TGTGCCAGCAGCTTAGGCGAGAGGTACGAGCAGTACTTC.

The chain is built from TRBV30 and TRBJ2-2; weak D call: TRBD2 (5 bases). The V end was cut by 1 base, the J end by 4 bases, with 10 bases between. The CDR3 sequence is 14 residues long. CDR1 is GTSNPN, CDR2 SVGIG, per germline (reference sequence). The CDR3 DNA sequence: TGTGCCTGGAGTGCCATCGGGGTCACCGGGGAGCTGTTTTTT. Protein product: CAWSAIGVTGELFF.

The chain is built from TRBV2 and TRBJ2-7; D might be TRBD2 (6 bases). This CDR3 contains 15 residues. V lost 4 bases, J lost 0 bases, and 13 bases lay in between. The germline CDR1 and CDR2 sequences are SNHLY and FYNNEI. The CDR3 coding sequence is TGTGCCAGCAGTGTTGGGGGGTCTAGCTCCTACGAGCAGTACTTC. Translated, it gives CASSVGGSSSYEQYF. The whole variable domain, remainder taken from reference TRBV2 and TRBJ2-7, is EPEVTQTPSHQVTQMGQEVILRCVPISNHLYFYWYRQILGQKVEFLVSFYNNEISEKSEIFDDQFSVERPDGSNFTLKIRSTKLEDSAMYFCASSVGGSSSYEQYFGPGTRLTVT.

This clone has a single count. CDR3 bases: TGCGCCAGCAGCAGCGGGAGGGCCGTCCACGAGCAGTTCTTC. Translated, it gives CASSSGRAVHEQFF. The chain carries TRBV5-1 and TRBJ2-1; 10 bases line up with TRBD2. J gave up 10 bases and V 4 bases, and 8 bases lay outside the gene matches. CDR1 and CDR2 from the germline V gene are SGHRS and YFSETQ. There are 14 residues in the CDR3.

CDR3 in amino acids: CAIRAGTTQETQYF. CDR3 sequence (DNA): TGTGCCATCAGGGCCGGGACTACTCAAGAGACCCAGTACTTC. The V call is TRBV10-3, the J call TRBJ2-5, with 7 bases identical to TRBD2. In germline, CDR1 is ENHRY, CDR2 SYGVKD. Trimming took 6 bases from V and 2 from J; bases not matched to a gene: 6. The CDR3 has 14 residues.

This rearrangement joins TRBV11-2 to TRBJ2-5, with D possibly being TRBD2 (6 bases). Gene TRBJ2-7 matches the end of the DNA better, so the J call may be wrong. The CDR3 runs to 14 residues. The germline gives CDR1 SGHAT, CDR2 FQNNGV. CDR3 coding DNA: TGTGCCAGCAGCCCGGGACTCGGCACCTACGAGCAGTACTTC. Translation gives CASSPGLGTYEQYF.

This sequence joins TRBV28 and TRBJ1-1, with 9 bases aligning to TRBD1. This CDR3 is 15 amino acids long. Looked up from germline, CDR1 is MDHEN and CDR2 is SYDVKM. The ends lost 3 bases at V and 1 base at J; junction bases unmatched: 3. The CDR3 protein is CASSFEGQGNTEAFF. Written as DNA, the CDR3 is TGTGCCAGCAGTTTTGAGGGACAGGGGAACACTGAAGCTTTCTTT.

The rearrangement joins TRBV10-3 to TRBJ2-7, with D unresolved. In germline, CDR1 is ENHRY, CDR2 SYGVKD. The CDR3 has 14 amino acids. Deletions cut 6 bases from V and 0 bases from J, with 12 bases between. This CDR3 reads CAISDFPSSYEQYF. CDR3 sequence (DNA): TGTGCCATCAGCGACTTTCCGAGCTCCTACGAGCAGTACTTC.

The J gene is TRBJ1-2, the V gene TRBV27, with D possibly TRBD1 on 6 matching bases. The CDR3 runs 13 residues. CDR1 and CDR2 (germline): MNHEY, SMNVEV (reference sequence). Deletions cut 6 bases from V and 3 bases from J, with 11 bases between. This chain's CDR3 is CASRGHIHYGYTF. Here the CDR3 DNA reads TGTGCCAGCAGGGGACACATACACTATGGCTACACCTTC.

The chain links TRBV28 to TRBJ2-1; 16 bases are shared with TRBD2. V was clipped by 4 bases and J by 1 base; unmatched bases: 4. Germline CDR1 and CDR2: MDHEN and SYDVKM. This CDR3 is 18 amino acids long. CDR3 sequence (DNA): TGTGCCAGCAGTTGGGGACTAGCGGGAGGGAGATCCTACAATGAGCAGTTCTTC. It yields the protein CASSWGLAGGRSYNEQFF. The entire variable domain, with the rest obtained from reference TRBV28 and TRBJ2-1, is as follows: DVKVTQSSRYLVKRTGEKVFLECVQDMDHENMFWYRQDPGLGLRLIYFSYDVKMKEKGDIPEGYSVSREKKERFSLILESASTNQTSMYLCASSWGLAGGRSYNEQFFGPGTRLTVL.

The chain uses TRBV19 and TRBJ1-5, with a weak D call TRBD1 (5 bases). The CDR3 runs 19 residues. The V end was cut by 8 bases, the J end by 2 bases, with 28 bases between. In germline, CDR1 is LNHDA, CDR2 SQIVND (reference sequence). CDR3: CASLHSNGGPGIGNQPQHF. The CDR3, as DNA: TGTGCCAGTCTCCACTCAAACGGGGGTCCGGGTATTGGCAATCAGCCCCAGCATTTT.

This clone has just a few counts. The chain uses TRBV7-9 and TRBJ2-5; D might be TRBD1 (6 bases). This CDR3 spans 14 amino acids. From germline, CDR1 is SEHNR and CDR2 FQNEAQ (reference sequence). Trimming removed 4 bases at V and 0 bases at J, with 9 bases between. CDR3 loop: CASSSYRDQETQYF. In DNA, the CDR3 is TGTGCCAGCAGCTCCTACAGGGACCAAGAGACCCAGTACTTC.

In DNA, the CDR3 is TGTGCCAGCTTACAGGGGACAGGCTATGGCTACACCTTC. Translating it yields CASLQGTGYGYTF. The J gene is TRBJ1-2, the V gene TRBV6-6, with 8 nucleotides matching TRBD1. With V trimmed by 8 bases and J by 4 bases, 6 bases remained unmatched. Germline V CDR1 and CDR2: MNHNY, SVGAGI (reference sequence). The CDR3 is 13 residues long.

V gene TRBV7-9 combines with J gene TRBJ2-1, with 7 bases that match TRBD2. The CDR3 contains 16 residues. V gave up 3 bases and J gave up 3 bases; unmatched junction bases: 8. Per the germline V gene, CDR1 is SEHNR and CDR2 is FQNEAQ (reference sequence). CDR3 sequence: CASSFEGGPSYNEQFF. The CDR3 nucleotides read TGTGCCAGCAGCTTTGAGGGAGGGCCTAGCTACAATGAGCAGTTCTTC.

In its sample, this clone was seen once. V gene TRBV10-3 combines with J gene TRBJ2-3; D is unresolved. CDR1 and CDR2 (germline): ENHRY, SYGVKD. The CDR3 spans 12 residues. V lost 6 bases and J lost 8, with 12 bases in between. As DNA, the CDR3 is TGTGCCATCAGGGAAACGGAGAGTACGCAGTATTTT. Its protein product is CAIRETESTQYF.

The V and J genes are TRBV5-8 and TRBJ1-5; a possible D gene is TRBD1 (6 bases). V was pared by 4 bases and J by 7 bases, with 15 bases between. This CDR3 contains 14 residues. Germline lookup yields CDR1 SGHTS and CDR2 YDEGEE. Here the CDR3 DNA reads TGTGCCAGCAGCAAGGACAGTTTCCAACAGCCCCAGCATTTT. This codes for CASSKDSFQQPQHF.

The chain joins TRBV4-3 to TRBJ2-2, with 8 bases aligning to TRBD2. Germline V gene sequence: CDR1 LGHNA, CDR2 YSLEER. V trimming: 5 bases; J trimming: 5 bases; junction bases outside the gene matches: 7. This CDR3 comprises 15 residues. The CDR3 bases are TGCGCCAGCAGCAGCGGACTAGCATGGACCGGGGAGCTGTTTTTT. Protein product: CASSSGLAWTGELFF.

The chain is built from TRBV27 and TRBJ2-1; 7 bases agree with TRBD2. The CDR3 runs 16 residues. Germline lookup yields CDR1 MNHEY and CDR2 SMNVEV (reference sequence). Trimming cost V 1 base and J 3 bases; bases outside gene matches: 6. The CDR3: CASSLYGGRGYNEQFF. Written as DNA, the CDR3 is TGTGCCAGCAGTTTATACGGCGGGAGAGGCTACAATGAGCAGTTCTTC.

The chain uses TRBV19 and TRBJ1-1; D call uncertain. This CDR3 spans 13 amino acids. The germline gives CDR1 LNHDA, CDR2 SQIVND (reference sequence). V was cut by 5 bases and J by 0 bases, with 7 bases left in between. In DNA, the CDR3 is TGTGCCAGTAGTGAGGCGTTGAACACTGAAGCTTTCTTT. Protein product: CASSEALNTEAFF.

This clone occurred once. This chain links TRBV28 with TRBJ2-1, with 13 bases lining up with TRBD2. The V segment lost 3 bases and the J segment 4 bases; nucleotides outside the gene matches: 6. The CDR3 loop spans 17 amino acids. The germline V gene encodes CDR1 MDHEN and CDR2 SYDVKM. The CDR3 nucleotides read TGTGCCAGCAGTTTCAGACTAGCGGGAGGTTTGTACAATGAGCAGTTCTTC. It encodes CASSFRLAGGLYNEQFF.

The count of this clone is one. This rearrangement joins TRBV6-6 to TRBJ1-2; TRBD1 matches at 7 bases. The junction had 3 bases not matched to a gene; V was cut back by 2 bases and J by 6 bases. The CDR3 has 13 amino acids. From germline, CDR1 is MNHNY and CDR2 SVGAGI (reference sequence). The CDR3 region is CASSYLTGDGYTF. For the CDR3, the DNA is TGTGCCAGCAGTTACCTTACAGGGGATGGCTACACCTTC.

The chain uses TRBV19 and TRBJ1-2; 9 bases line up with TRBD1. CDR1 is LNHDA, CDR2 SQIVND, per germline (reference sequence). The CDR3 has 15 amino acids. J lost 3 bases, V lost 3 bases, and 5 bases had no gene match. The CDR3 protein is CASSMGTGPYYGYTF. CDR3 nucleotides: TGTGCCAGTAGTATGGGGACAGGGCCTTACTATGGCTACACCTTC.

This clone was seen ten or more times. The chain carries TRBV7-2 and TRBJ2-3; tentatively, D is TRBD2 (7 bases). CDR3 length equals 15 residues. Trimming took 7 bases from V and 4 from J, leaving 18 bases between them. The germline V gene encodes CDR1 SGHTA and CDR2 FQGNSA. This CDR3 reads CASKGGGSGADTQYF. CDR3 sequence (DNA): TGTGCCAGCAAGGGGGGCGGGAGTGGCGCAGATACGCAGTATTTT.